The rows below give T cell receptor beta chains drawn from one sample of a study of blood T cell repertoires in COVID-19. TCRdb keeps only in-frame clones here, not all; method: immunoSEQ multiplex PCR. Among a few hundred thousand clones, 86% were seen once, and the ten largest hold around 13%. Sequencing was performed on peripheral blood. All receptors come from a woman between 65 and 79 years old with COVID-19, enrolled during active disease. Each CDR3 is given with its conserved first and last residue. D genes are given only for firm matches. Clone size is given for some rows only: seen once, a few or many times, or a class if the clone is expanded.

16	.	TRBV11-2	TRBJ2-7	.	TGTGCCAGCAGCTCATCGACAGGTGGGGGAAACTACGAGCAGTACTTC	CASSSSTGGGNYEQYF
16	.	TRBV5-6	TRBJ1-2	many	TGTGCCAGCAGCCTACGTCAGGGCGGCTCGCTATATGGCTACACCTTC	CASSLRQGGSLYGYTF
18	TRBD1	TRBV4-3	TRBJ1-3	.	TGCGCCAGCAGCCATCTAGCTTGGGGACAGGGGTTTGGAAACACCATATATTTT	CASSHLAWGQGFGNTIYF
13	.	TRBV5-4	TRBJ2-7	.	TGTGCCAGCAGTTCCGCAGGGGAATACGAGCAGTACTTC	CASSSAGEYEQYF
13	.	TRBV10-1	TRBJ1-2	.	TGCGCCAGCAGTGGGGCCGGTGGCTATGGCTACACCTTC	CASSGAGGYGYTF
15	.	TRBV24-1	TRBJ2-2	.	TGTGCCACCAGTGGGTCTCGGAGGAACACCGGGGAGCTGTTTTTT	CATSGSRRNTGELFF
12	.	TRBV24-1	TRBJ1-3	few	TGTGCCACCACAGGGAATGGAAACACCATATATTTT	CATTGNGNTIYF
16	.	TRBV10-3	TRBJ2-1	.	TGTGCCATCAGTGAGTCGACGCAGGGTCTGGACAATGAGCAGTTCTTC	CAISESTQGLDNEQFF
15	.	TRBV19	TRBJ1-6	.	TGTGCCAGTAGTATAGGAGGGACATCTTTTTCACCCCTCCACTTT	CASSIGGTSFSPLHF
13	.	TRBV5-1	TRBJ1-4	.	TGCGCCAGCAGCCCGACGGGGTTTAGAAAACTGTTTTTT	CASSPTGFRKLFF
14	.	TRBV3-1/TRBV3-2	TRBJ1-2	.	TGTGCCAGCAGCCAACAGGGATTCTTCTATGGCTACACCTTC	CASSQQGFFYGYTF
15	TRBD1	TRBV18	TRBJ2-1	.	TGTGCCAGCTCACCAAGGACAGGGGGATACAATGAGCAGTTCTTC	CASSPRTGGYNEQFF
14	TRBD1	TRBV4-1	TRBJ1-1	.	TGCGCCAGCAGCCCCCAGGGGGGGAACACTGAAGCTTTCTTT	CASSPQGGNTEAFF
14	TRBD1	TRBV7-8	TRBJ1-1	few	TGTGCCAGCAGCCGGGACAGGGCTGGCACTGAAGCTTTCTTT	CASSRDRAGTEAFF
16	TRBD1	TRBV4-1	TRBJ2-7	.	TGCGCCAGCAGCCAGCGTCATGGACAGGGCGGCTACGAGCAGTACTTC	CASSQRHGQGGYEQYF
16	.	TRBV19	TRBJ1-5	once	TGTGCCAGTAGTACCCCCCGGGACTACGGGAGTCAGCCCCAGCATTTT	CASSTPRDYGSQPQHF
13	TRBD2	TRBV30	TRBJ2-7	.	TGTGCCTCGGCACTAGCGGGGCGCTCCGAGCAGTACTTC	CASALAGRSEQYF
15	TRBD1	TRBV28	TRBJ2-7	.	TGTGCCAGCAGTTTCGGGGACAGGAGATCCTACGAGCAGTACTTC	CASSFGDRRSYEQYF
13	TRBD2	TRBV28	TRBJ2-7	.	TGTGCCAGCAGGGAACAGCGGGGGGGCGAGCAGTACTTC	CASREQRGGEQYF
17	TRBD1	TRBV12-5	TRBJ2-6	.	TGTGCTAGTGGTTTGGGACAGGGAATCTCTGGGGCCAACGTCCTGACTTTC	CASGLGQGISGANVLTF
15	TRBD1	TRBV18	TRBJ1-2	.	TGTGCCAGCTCACCTGGACAGGGGGCTCGGTATGGCTACACCTTC	CASSPGQGARYGYTF